The rows below give T cell receptor beta chains drawn from one sample of a study of shared clonotypes between healthy human individuals. Assay used: immunoSEQ multiplex PCR; TCRdb lists only in-frame clones, some missing. The repertoire holds some 2,000,000 clones, with 90% to 96% as singletons. The material sequenced was naive CD4+ T cells sorted from blood. Every receptor here comes from a man aged 18 to 29 in good health. The CDR3 runs from the conserved cysteine through the conserved F or W. A D gene is named only where the DNA matches it firmly. Only part of the rows carry a size: once, few, many, or a class if the clone is expanded.

>TRBV28|.|.|TRBJ1-2
TGTGCCAGCAGTTTAAGTCTAGCACAGGCAGAATATGGCTACACCTTC
CASSLSLAQAEYGYTF
>TRBV28|once|.|TRBJ2-7
TGTGCCAGCAGTTTATCGGGATGGGAGCAGTACTTC
CASSLSGWEQYF
>TRBV6-1|once|.|TRBJ1-1
TGTGCCAGCAGTGAAGCGCTCATCCTTGCTGCAGGTGAGTTT
CASSEALILAAGEF
>TRBV10-3|.|.|TRBJ2-3
TGTGCCATCAGTGACCCCGGACAGATAAGCACAGATACGCAGTATTTT
CAISDPGQISTDTQYF
>TRBV6-1|.|.|TRBJ2-1
TGTGCCAGCAGTGAAGCTGGGACTTCTGCGGATGAGCAGTTCTTC
CASSEAGTSADEQFF
>TRBV10-3|once|TRBD1|TRBJ1-4
TGTGCCATCAGTGAGGCAGGGGGCACGAATGAAAAACTGTTTTTT
CAISEAGGTNEKLFF
>TRBV10-3|.|.|TRBJ2-7
TGTGCCATCAGTGATGAGTATAGGGTCCACGAGCAGTACTTC
CAISDEYRVHEQYF
>TRBV6-6|.|.|TRBJ1-4
TGTGCCAGCAGCCTCGAATGGGGTGAAAAACTGTTTTTT
CASSLEWGEKLFF
>TRBV10-3|.|.|TRBJ2-5
TGTGCCATCAGTGGGGGGAGTAGGGAGACCCAGTACTTC
CAISGGSRETQYF
>TRBV4-1|.|.|TRBJ2-3
TGCGCCAGCAGCCAACTCAGGGGCGTCGGCAGGAGCACAGATACGCAGTATTTT
CASSQLRGVGRSTDTQYF
>TRBV6-6|.|.|TRBJ1-1
TGTGCCAGCACGTATCAATACATGAACACTGAAGCTTTCTTT
CASTYQYMNTEAFF
>TRBV6-5|.|TRBD1|TRBJ1-2
TGTGCCAGCAGTTCCTCAGGGGGCAACTATGGCTACACCTTC
CASSSSGGNYGYTF
>TRBV30|.|.|TRBJ1-6
TGTGCCTGGAGTGGCAGTGGCTCCTATAATTCACCCCTCCACTTT
CAWSGSGSYNSPLHF
>TRBV6-1|.|.|TRBJ1-4
TGTGCCGTACCGGGAACAACTAATGAAAAACTGTTTTTT
CAVPGTTNEKLFF
>TRBV20-1|few|.|TRBJ2-5
TGCAGTGCTAGGAAGGGGGAGACCCAGTACTTC
CSARKGETQYF
>TRBV5-8|.|TRBD2|TRBJ2-3
TGTGCCAGCAGCTTGGAGCGGGGATGGAGCACAGATACGCAGTATTTT
CASSLERGWSTDTQYF
>TRBV6-1|.|.|TRBJ1-5
TGTGCCAGCAGGGGAGATTCAGGGCCTGGTCAGCCCCAGCATTTT
CASRGDSGPGQPQHF
>TRBV7-9|.|.|TRBJ2-7
TGTGCCAGCAGCTCCCCCGCCAGGCCCTACGAGCAGTACTTC
CASSSPARPYEQYF
>TRBV5-1|.|TRBD2|TRBJ2-2
TGCGCCAGCAGCTACGGGACTAAGAACACCGGGGAGCTGTTTTTT
CASSYGTKNTGELFF
>TRBV30|.|.|TRBJ1-5
TGTGCCTGGAGCGCAACTAGCGACAGGCCGAGGCATTTT
CAWSATSDRPRHF
>TRBV7-2|.|.|TRBJ2-7
TGTGCCAGCAGCCCTGCGTTGGCTGCAACCTACGAGCAGTACTTC
CASSPALAATYEQYF
>TRBV6-4|.|.|TRBJ1-1
TGTGCCAGTCCCAACCCTCGGGACACAGGAGGTGACGGGAACACTGAAGCTTTCTTT
CASPNPRDTGGDGNTEAFF
>TRBV30|.|.|TRBJ2-2
TGTGCCTGGATGCCTAACCTCACCGGGGAGCTGTTTTTT
CAWMPNLTGELFF
>TRBV10-3|.|TRBD2|TRBJ2-3
TGTGCCATCAGTGAGAACCCTAGCGGGTTAAGGGGGGATACGCAGTATTTT
CAISENPSGLRGDTQYF